The 28 T cell receptor beta chains given below trace back to one sample, sequenced in a study of beta chain features in type 1 diabetes. Regarding the study as a whole: Moderate yet significant TCRB CDR3 shortening was seen in Type 1 diabetes patients in all four CD4+ subsets.

Antigens of these TCRs are unknown. The isolated RNA, all of it, was reverse transcribed, so expressed TCRB transcripts were what got sequenced. Produced via immunoSEQ multiplex PCR; TCRdb's table is partial and in-frame only. The sample records 350,000 to 450,000 clones, around 12% being singletons. What was sequenced was naive CD4+ T cells from blood. The receptor source for this set is a woman in her late teens or twenties with type 1 diabetes.

In this sample, this clone turned up a few times. This rearrangement joins TRBV2 to TRBJ1-5, with 9 bases matching TRBD1. This CDR3 has 14 residues. J gave up 4 bases and V 7 bases, and 5 bases lay outside the gene matches. Germline lookup yields CDR1 SNHLY and CDR2 FYNNEI. Here the CDR3 DNA reads TGTGCCAGCACCACCGGACAGGGGAATCAGCCCCAGCATTTT. It is translated as CASTTGQGNQPQHF.

This clone was seen more than once but under ten times. The chain is built from TRBV4-3 and TRBJ1-2; possibly TRBD1 for D (5 bases). CDR3 length equals 15 residues. V shed 4 bases and J shed 3 bases, with 15 bases lying between them. CDR1 is LGHNA, CDR2 YSLEER, per germline. The CDR3 DNA reads TGCGCCAGCAGCCGGGGCCCCCCCATGGACTATGGCTACACCTTC. Amino acids: CASSRGPPMDYGYTF.

This clone has more than one count but fewer than ten. The V call is TRBV4-3, the J call TRBJ2-7, with 7 bases aligning to TRBD2. Trimming removed 4 bases from V and 0 bases from J; junction bases left unmatched: 9. This CDR3 is 16 amino acids long. Germline lookup yields CDR1 LGHNA and CDR2 YSLEER. In nucleotides, the CDR3 is TGCGCCAGCAGCCGGGGGACGGGGGGTTCCTCCTACGAGCAGTACTTC. Residues: CASSRGTGGSSYEQYF.

The chain recombines TRBV7-2 with TRBJ1-1; perhaps TRBD1 as D (5 bases). Trimming removed 6 bases at V and 5 bases at J, with 13 bases between. This CDR3 has 13 residues. Germline V CDR1 and CDR2: SGHTA, FQGNSA. CDR3 DNA sequence: TGTGCCAGCAGGCAGGGTATGGGGACTGAAGCTTTCTTT. It is translated as CASRQGMGTEAFF. The full variable domain, with the rest looked up from reference TRBV7-2 and TRBJ1-1, is GAGVSQSPSNKVTEKGKDVELRCDPISGHTALYWYRQSLGQGLEFLIYFQGNSAPDKSGLPSDRFSAERTGGSVSTLTIQRTQQEDSAVYLCASRQGMGTEAFFGQGTRLTVV.

This clone was counted between two and nine times. The rearrangement joins TRBV15 to TRBJ1-2, with TRBD1 identical over 7 bases. V gave up 0 bases and J gave up 7 bases; unmatched junction bases: 5. Per germline, CDR1 LNHNV and CDR2 YYDKDF (reference sequence). This CDR3 spans 14 amino acids. The CDR3: CATSRDAWTGGYTF. Written as DNA, the CDR3 is TGTGCCACCAGCAGAGACGCTTGGACAGGTGGCTACACCTTC.

This clone was seen a handful of times. The rearrangement joins TRBV2 to TRBJ1-6, with D possibly being TRBD1 (5 bases). Germline CDR1 reads SNHLY; CDR2 reads FYNNEI. This CDR3 comprises 13 residues. V gave up 8 bases and J gave up 10 bases, with 15 bases separating them. The CDR3 here is CASLEGAGSPLHF. CDR3 nucleotides: TGTGCCAGCCTCGAAGGGGCCGGGTCACCCCTCCACTTT.

CDR3 nucleotide sequence: TGTGCCAGCACCCGGACAGGGACCCTCGTTTCACCCCTCCACTTT. This translates into CASTRTGTLVSPLHF. The chain links TRBV7-2 to TRBJ1-6, with 8 nucleotides matching TRBD1. V lost 7 bases, J lost 9 bases, and 11 bases stayed unmatched. This CDR3 spans 15 amino acids. CDR1 is SGHTA and CDR2 is FQGNSA in the germline V gene.

This clone was observed a handful of times. The gene calls are TRBV9 and TRBJ2-7, with a weak D call TRBD2 (6 bases). The CDR3 is made up of 14 amino acids. Trimming cost V 3 bases and J 1 base, with 11 bases left between them. Germline V gene lookup returns CDR1 SGDLS and CDR2 YYNGEE. CDR3 bases: TGTGCCAGCAGCGCGAGGGCGGGATCCTACGAGCAGTACTTC. Residues: CASSARAGSYEQYF.

The V and J genes are TRBV6-5 and TRBJ2-1; the match to TRBD1 covers 10 bases. There are 15 residues in the CDR3. V was pared by 1 base and J by 10 bases, with 7 bases of the junction left unmatched. The V gene's germline CDR1 is MNHEY and CDR2 SVGAGI. The CDR3 sequence: CASSYWGQGIGEQFF. The CDR3 DNA follows: TGTGCCAGCAGTTACTGGGGACAGGGGATTGGAGAGCAGTTCTTC.

This clone has a handful of counts. The V and J genes are TRBV18 and TRBJ1-2, with 7 bases fitting TRBD1. The CDR3 has 15 amino acids. V was clipped by 4 bases and J by 0 bases; unmatched bases: 5. Germline lookup yields CDR1 KGHSH and CDR2 LQKENI. The CDR3 bases are TGTGCCAGCTCACGTGGGACAGATACTAACTATGGCTACACCTTC. Translating it yields CASSRGTDTNYGYTF.

This clone was detected a few times. The chain links TRBV18 to TRBJ2-1, with 9 bases identical to TRBD2. Germline V gene lookup returns CDR1 KGHSH and CDR2 LQKENI. The CDR3 spans 15 residues. Germline trimming cut 0 bases from V and 8 bases from J; bases unmatched to any gene: 5. CDR3 DNA sequence: TGTGCCAGCTCACCACCGCGGGGGGGCTGGGATGAGCAGTTCTTC. It encodes CASSPPRGGWDEQFF.

The chain recombines TRBV9 with TRBJ2-1; D gene uncertain. The ends were cut back, 4 bases at V and 7 bases at J, with 12 bases in the middle. CDR1 and CDR2 (germline): SGDLS, YYNGEE. The CDR3 consists of 13 residues. Written as DNA, the CDR3 is TGTGCCAGCAGCCTCGAGGTTAGAAATGAGCAGTTCTTC. This codes for CASSLEVRNEQFF.

In this sample, this clone turned up a few times. This chain links TRBV29-1 with TRBJ1-2; D remains unclear. CDR1 and CDR2 from the germline V gene are SQVTM and ANQGSEA. This CDR3 spans 11 amino acids. Deletions cut 0 bases from V and 7 bases from J, with 6 bases between. Here the CDR3 DNA reads TGCAGCGTTGAAGATCGCGCTGGCTACACCTTC. Encoded protein: CSVEDRAGYTF.

This clone has just a few counts. The chain has TRBV5-6 and TRBJ2-1, with a tentative D call TRBD2 (6 bases). Trimming shortened V by 6 bases and J by 12 bases, and 22 bases separated the two germline ends. The germline CDR1 and CDR2 sequences are SGHDT and YYEEEE. This CDR3 has 14 residues. The CDR3 DNA reads as TGTGCCAGCAATATTGGAGGGACCACAATGAGGCAGTTCTTC. Its translation: CASNIGGTTMRQFF.

The V call is TRBV14, the J call TRBJ2-5, with D perhaps TRBD2 (5 bases). The germline CDR1 and CDR2 sequences are SGHDN and FVKESK. Deletions cut 1 base from V and 4 bases from J, with 10 bases between. CDR3 size: 14 residues. CDR3 coding DNA: TGTGCCAGCAGCCAAGGAGGGCGGAGAGAGACCCAGTACTTC. Protein: CASSQGGRRETQYF.

This sequence joins TRBV28 and TRBJ2-3, with D unclear. Germline CDR1 reads MDHEN; CDR2 reads SYDVKM. The CDR3 has 12 amino acids. V was pared by 3 bases and J by 10 bases, with 11 bases between. In DNA, the CDR3 is TGTGCCAGCAGTTTGTCTAGTCTTGCGCAGTATTTT. Encoded protein: CASSLSSLAQYF.

Points on this clone: One end of the junction does not line up with germline, which may come from a read error. In DNA form, the CDR3 reads TGTGCCCGCAGCGGGGTGGACAGGGGGTATTCACCCCTCCACTTT. Translated, it gives CARSGVDRGYSPLHF. The V and J genes are TRBV9 and TRBJ1-6; 10 bases are a match to TRBD1. The V gene's germline CDR1 is SGDLS and CDR2 YYNGEE. This CDR3 is built from 15 residues.

This clone was counted only a few times. This chain joins TRBV5-4 and TRBJ2-1; the D gene is possibly TRBD2 (5 bases). Trimming took off 7 bases at V and 0 bases at J, with 8 bases between the two ends. CDR1 and CDR2 (germline): SGHNT, YYREEE (reference sequence). There are 13 residues in the CDR3. CDR3 DNA sequence: TGTGCCAGCGGGGAGAGCTCCTACAATGAGCAGTTCTTC. It specifies CASGESSYNEQFF.

The J gene is TRBJ1-4, the V gene TRBV23-1, with 11 nucleotides matching TRBD1. TRBV23-1 is reported as an ORF; its role is uncertain. V shed 4 bases and J 8 bases; nucleotides not matched to a gene: 18. The CDR3 contains 19 residues. Here the CDR3 reads CASSRDRGAAGNGGEKLFF. CDR3 nucleotide sequence: TGCGCCAGCAGTCGGGACAGGGGGGCGGCTGGTAATGGAGGAGAAAAACTGTTTTTT.

V gene TRBV7-2 combines with J gene TRBJ2-7; 8 bases fit TRBD1. Unmatched junction bases numbered 15, after V lost 5 bases and J lost 3 bases. The CDR3 runs to 17 residues. The V gene's germline CDR1 is SGHTA and CDR2 FQGNSA. The DNA for the CDR3 is TGTGCCAGCAGCCGGACAGGGATCCCTATCGACCGCTACGAGCAGTACTTC. Translation: CASSRTGIPIDRYEQYF.

This clone has more than one count but fewer than ten. The V gene is TRBV4-1, the J gene TRBJ2-7; 10 bases map to TRBD2. V trimming: 2 bases; J trimming: 1 base; junction bases outside the gene matches: 5. CDR1 and CDR2 (germline): MGHRA, YSYEKL. The CDR3 has 16 amino acids. CDR3 DNA: TGCGCCAGCAGCCAATCCGCTAGCGGGAGTTCCTACGAGCAGTACTTC. Translated, it gives CASSQSASGSSYEQYF.

The J gene is TRBJ2-7, the V gene TRBV6-1; 7 bases map to TRBD1. The CDR3 sequence is 13 residues long. The germline CDR1 and CDR2 sequences are MNHNS and SASEGT. The junction had 4 bases not matched to a gene; V was cut back by 6 bases and J by 2 bases. The CDR3 reads CASRTGSPYEQYF. CDR3 in DNA: TGTGCCAGCAGGACAGGGAGCCCCTACGAGCAGTACTTC.

This clone was detected only a few times. This chain joins TRBV7-2 and TRBJ2-3; 13 nucleotides agree with TRBD2. CDR1 and CDR2 from the germline V gene are SGHTA and FQGNSA. The CDR3 has 15 amino acids. V lost 5 bases and J lost 4; bases outside the gene matches: 3. In nucleotides, the CDR3 is TGTGCCAGCAGCCAAACTAGCGGGAGGGCAGATACGCAGTATTTT. It codes for CASSQTSGRADTQYF.

V is TRBV9 and J is TRBJ2-1; weak D call: TRBD1 (6 bases). V lost 5 bases, J lost 6 bases, and 18 bases lay in between. This CDR3 is built from 15 residues. The germline gives CDR1 SGDLS, CDR2 YYNGEE. CDR3 sequence reads: CASSGRGSNPNEQFF. The CDR3 region has the DNA TGTGCCAGCAGTGGCAGGGGTAGTAACCCCAATGAGCAGTTCTTC.

The chain employs TRBV18 and TRBJ2-1, with 10 bases identical to TRBD2. V was clipped by 2 bases and J by 10 bases; unmatched bases: 5. This CDR3 is built from 14 residues. Germline loops: CDR1 KGHSH, CDR2 LQKENI. The DNA for the CDR3 is TGTGCCAGCTCACCAAGCGGGAGGGCCCGAGAGCAGTTCTTC. As protein: CASSPSGRAREQFF.

This clone has more than one count but fewer than ten. The V gene is TRBV5-1, the J gene TRBJ2-1; 7 bases are shared with TRBD1. The CDR3 has 16 residues. Per germline, CDR1 SGHRS and CDR2 YFSETQ. V lost 3 bases to trimming and J lost 3 bases; unmatched junction nucleotides: 9. CDR3 nucleotide sequence: TGCGCCAGCAGCTGGGTTACCGGGACAGACTACAATGAGCAGTTCTTC. It translates to CASSWVTGTDYNEQFF.

The rearrangement uses TRBV29-1 and TRBJ1-2; D is undetermined. Germline V gene sequence: CDR1 SQVTM, CDR2 ANQGSEA. This CDR3 is built from 12 residues. Trimming cost V 6 bases and J 8 bases, with 16 bases left between them. The CDR3: CSVHDMAGGYTF. The CDR3 bases are TGCAGCGTCCACGACATGGCGGGCGGCTACACCTTC.

This clone was observed a handful of times. In DNA, the CDR3 is TGTGCCTGGAGTGTTGAACTAGCAGGTGGGAAGGAACAGTTCTTC. This codes for CAWSVELAGGKEQFF. J is TRBJ2-1 and V is TRBV30; D is perhaps TRBD2 (6 bases). The CDR3 is 15 residues long. Germline assignment: CDR1 GTSNPN and CDR2 SVGIG (reference sequence). Trimming shortened V by 0 bases and J by 13 bases, and 22 bases separated the two germline ends.